The clone carrying this T cell receptor beta chain has just a few counts. Sequencing was performed with immunoSEQ multiplex PCR; in TCRdb, only in-frame clones are kept and a portion is missing. This sample has about 33,000 clones, with around 90% found just once. This sample was included in a study of blood T cell repertoires in COVID-19. V lost 5 bases and J 0 bases, leaving 16 bases between the germline ends. The CDR3 has 15 amino acids. Germline-derived CDR1 and CDR2 are GTSNPN and SVGIG (reference sequence). Sequencing was done on a sample of peripheral blood. This chain joins TRBV30 and TRBJ1-1; unclear D gene. The sequence was collected from a man in his sixties with acute or convalescent COVID-19. The CDR3 DNA follows: TGTGCCTGGGGCCGCCTGAGCGGACTGAACACTGAAGCTTTCTTT. Translated: CAWGRLSGLNTEAFF. Looking up the rest from reference TRBV30 and TRBJ1-1 gives the full variable domain: SQTIHQWPATLVQPVGSPLSLECTVEGTSNPNLYWYRQAAGRGLQLLFYSVGIGQISSEVPQNLSASRPQDRQFILSSKKLLLSDSGFYLCAWGRLSGLNTEAFFGQGTRLTVV.